Below are 2 T cell receptor beta chains sequenced from a single sample in a study of cytomegalovirus exposure and HLA in healthy donors. Data came from immunoSEQ multiplex PCR; TCRdb stores just in-frame clones and leaves some out. The repertoire includes 110,000 or so clones, approximately 88% of them detected once, and 1.5% to 2% sits in the top ten. Sequencing input: PBMCs. All receptors derive from a man aged 18 to 35 in good health and CMV-seronegative.

The chain carries TRBV9 and TRBJ2-2, with 8 positions matching TRBD2. Trimming at V came to 4 bases and at J to 4 bases, leaving 12 bases not matched to a gene. This CDR3 comprises 17 residues. From germline, CDR1 is SGDLS and CDR2 YYNGEE. This chain's CDR3 is CASSSPDGGAGTGELFF. In nucleotides, the CDR3 is TGTGCCAGCAGCTCACCGGACGGGGGGGCTGGCACCGGGGAGCTGTTTTTT.

The J gene is TRBJ2-3, the V gene TRBV18; D ambiguous. Germline V CDR1 and CDR2: KGHSH, LQKENI. This CDR3 contains 14 residues. The V end lost 1 base, the J end lost 4 bases, and 9 bases lay between the germline ends. The CDR3 region has the DNA TGTGCCAGCTCACCACTTGTAGCCCCAGATACGCAGTATTTT. This encodes CASSPLVAPDTQYF.